Below, 11 T cell receptor beta chains from the same sample are listed, as sequenced in a study of T cells in Graves' hyperthyroidism and ophthalmopathy. RNA transcripts provided the source from which TCR beta CDR3 regions were amplified. Using the HTBI primer set, a first-round RT-PCR was run on the TCR CDR3. Via MiXCR, TCRdb re-called the multiplex PCR reads, giving one row per CDR3 protein. The sample gives fewer than 250,000 distinct CDR3 sequences, over 15% of which show up once; 28% is in the top ten. Sample: blood. The receptors stem from a woman in her late teens or twenties with Graves' ophthalmopathy.

This clonotype was counted ten times or more. The chain carries TRBV9 and TRBJ1-2, with D perhaps TRBD1 (6 bases). This CDR3 has 14 residues. The germline V gene has CDR1 SGDLS and CDR2 YYNGEE. V lost 0 bases to trimming and J lost 6 bases, with 12 bases between them. The CDR3 here is CASSVGAGEDGYTF. The CDR3 DNA reads TGTGCCAGCAGCGTAGGAGCAGGGGAGGATGGCTACACCTTC.

The sample holds many counts of this clonotype. J is TRBJ2-7 and V is TRBV7-9; D may be TRBD2 (5 bases). Germline V gene lookup returns CDR1 SEHNR and CDR2 FQNEAQ (reference sequence). V was shortened by 4 bases and J by 6 bases, with 7 bases between the two germline ends. The CDR3 runs 11 residues. CDR3 nucleotides: TGTGCCAGCAGCTCCGGAGGCGAGCAGTACTTC. This translates into CASSSGGEQYF.

This clonotype was seen at least ten times. The chain uses TRBV20-1 and TRBJ2-7, with 7 bases fitting TRBD1. This CDR3 contains 13 residues. V dropped 3 bases and J dropped 3; count of bases not matched to a gene: 5. Looked up from germline, CDR1 is DFQATT and CDR2 is SNEGSKA (reference sequence). CDR3 DNA sequence: TGCAGTGCTAGCCCGGGACAGTACTACGAGCAGTACTTC. Protein: CSASPGQYYEQYF.

Worth noting for this clonotype: This may be a read error: a much more frequent sequence differs by one nucleotide. The chain carries TRBV11-2 and TRBJ1-1; D not certain. The CDR3 has 14 residues. The germline V gene has CDR1 SGHAT and CDR2 FQNNGV. The CDR3 DNA is TGTGCCAGCTGCTTGTCACCGGTGAACACTGAAGCTTTCTTT. As protein: CASCLSPVNTEAFF.

The table lists this clonotype with many counts. V gene TRBV18 combines with J gene TRBJ1-6; tentatively, D is TRBD1 (5 bases). V shed 3 bases and J shed 10 bases, with 13 bases lying between them. This CDR3 has 14 amino acids. The germline CDR1 and CDR2 sequences are KGHSH and LQKENI. CDR3 DNA: TGTGCCAGCTCACCTACCGGAGGGGCCTCACCCCTCCACTTT. Protein product: CASSPTGGASPLHF.

To note about this clonotype: A read error may be the cause here, since a much bigger clone is one base away. The chain couples TRBV6-2 or TRBV6-3 to TRBJ2-4; D could derive from TRBD1 or TRBD2 (8 bases each). The germline gives CDR1 MNHEY, CDR2 SVGEGT. This CDR3 has 17 amino acids. The DNA for the CDR3 is TGTGCCAGCAGTTACGGGACAGGAGGACTAGCCAAAAACATTCGGTACTTC. Amino acid sequence: CASSYGTGGLAKNIRYF.

This clonotype was counted at least ten times. The chain uses TRBV14 and TRBJ1-1, with D maybe TRBD1 (5 bases). V was cut by 0 bases and J by 8 bases, with 16 bases left in between. CDR1 is SGHDN and CDR2 is FVKESK in the germline V gene. The CDR3 runs 15 residues. This chain's CDR3 is CASSQDGQQGREAFF. CDR3 DNA sequence: TGTGCCAGCAGCCAAGATGGTCAGCAGGGCCGGGAAGCTTTCTTT. Variable domain in full (rest from reference TRBV14 and TRBJ1-1): EAGVTQFPSHSVIEKGQTVTLRCDPISGHDNLYWYRRVMGKEIKFLLHFVKESKQDESGMPNNRFLAERTGGTYSTLKVQPAELEDSGVYFCASSQDGQQGREAFFGQGTRLTVV.

At least ten counts were recorded for this clonotype. The rearrangement joins TRBV7-9 to TRBJ1-2; 9 nucleotides line up with TRBD1. The V segment lost 8 bases and the J segment 3 bases; nucleotides outside the gene matches: 4. The CDR3 loop spans 13 amino acids. Germline V gives CDR1 SEHNR, CDR2 FQNEAQ (reference sequence). The CDR3 reads CASQGQGDYGYTF. CDR3 DNA sequence: TGTGCCAGCCAGGGACAGGGTGACTATGGCTACACCTTC.

This clonotype was found many times. The chain is built from TRBV28 and TRBJ1-5; 10 positions match TRBD1. The CDR3 runs to 16 residues. Germline CDR1 MDHEN, CDR2 SYDVKM. Trimming cost V 6 bases and J 4 bases; bases outside gene matches: 9. CDR3 protein: CASRLRWGQGNQPQHF. Here the CDR3 DNA reads TGTGCCAGCAGGCTTAGATGGGGACAGGGGAATCAGCCCCAGCATTTT.

This clonotype showed up many times. The J gene is TRBJ2-5, the V gene TRBV19; 16 bases map to TRBD2. CDR1 LNHDA and CDR2 SQIVND come from the germline V gene (reference sequence). The CDR3 runs to 18 residues. The V gene end was trimmed by 4 bases and the J gene end by 5 bases; junction bases not matched to a gene: 10. CDR3: CASSTGTSGRALRETQYF. As DNA, the CDR3 is TGTGCCAGTAGTACCGGGACTAGCGGGAGGGCCCTACGGGAGACCCAGTACTTC.

This clonotype showed up many times. J is TRBJ1-6 and V is TRBV14; 8 bases match TRBD1. From germline, CDR1 is SGHDN and CDR2 FVKESK. V lost 0 bases to trimming and J lost 9 bases; unmatched junction nucleotides: 4. The CDR3 runs 15 residues. The CDR3 protein is CASSQEGTGFSPLHF. The CDR3 bases are TGTGCCAGCAGCCAAGAAGGGACAGGTTTTTCACCCCTCCACTTT.